These T cell receptor beta chains were read from a single sample in a study of blood T cells in healthy people across ages. MiXCR, applied by TCRdb to the 5' RACE reads, yields one record per CDR3 protein. The table shows about 840,000 distinct CDR3 sequences, with 25% to 35% occurring only once. This sample also belongs to another study, concerning T cells of mothers and their children.

Sequences were obtained from blood. The receptor set was obtained from a woman aged 40 to 50 in good health. The conserved cysteine and the conserved F or W are not part of the CDR3 here. The order of the fields is V gene, CDR3 length, J gene, D gene, CDR3 protein. The D gene is left open where the match is weak.

v_gene: TRBV7-2; len: 12; j_gene: TRBJ2-1; d_gene: -; CDR3aa: ASSLVRGRDEQF
v_gene: TRBV12-3/TRBV12-4; len: 11; j_gene: TRBJ2-7; d_gene: -; CDR3aa: ASSFLLAAEQY
v_gene: TRBV6-1; len: 13; j_gene: TRBJ2-3; d_gene: TRBD2; CDR3aa: ASSVRLAATDTQY
v_gene: TRBV20-1; len: 14; j_gene: TRBJ1-1; d_gene: -; CDR3aa: SARDLGRAVNTEAF
v_gene: TRBV4-1; len: 13; j_gene: TRBJ2-7; d_gene: TRBD1; CDR3aa: ASRSVAGGPQEQY
v_gene: TRBV10-3; len: 11; j_gene: TRBJ1-5; d_gene: -; CDR3aa: AISTTENQPQH
v_gene: TRBV10-3; len: 12; j_gene: TRBJ2-3; d_gene: -; CDR3aa: AISDGGHTDTQY
v_gene: TRBV20-1; len: 13; j_gene: TRBJ1-4; d_gene: TRBD1; CDR3aa: SAKFQGATNEKLF
v_gene: TRBV7-9; len: 11; j_gene: TRBJ2-3; d_gene: -; CDR3aa: ASGDTLTYEQY
v_gene: TRBV6-5; len: 10; j_gene: TRBJ2-5; d_gene: TRBD1; CDR3aa: ASGQGVETQY
v_gene: TRBV27; len: 12; j_gene: TRBJ1-4; d_gene: TRBD1; CDR3aa: AGRTHGQGEKLF
v_gene: TRBV27; len: 14; j_gene: TRBJ2-1; d_gene: -; CDR3aa: ASSFGGLGRVGEQF
v_gene: TRBV19; len: 14; j_gene: TRBJ2-2; d_gene: -; CDR3aa: ASKARDFWNTGELF
v_gene: TRBV7-6; len: 15; j_gene: -; d_gene: TRBD2; CDR3aa: ASSRTSGGSSYNEQY
v_gene: TRBV3-1; len: 14; j_gene: TRBJ2-2; d_gene: TRBD1; CDR3aa: ASSQQGARAVGELF
v_gene: TRBV5-1; len: 13; j_gene: TRBJ2-3; d_gene: -; CDR3aa: ASSLEGFGTDTQY
v_gene: TRBV9; len: 12; j_gene: TRBJ1-1; d_gene: -; CDR3aa: ASSFRGGVTEAF
v_gene: TRBV3-1; len: 13; j_gene: TRBJ1-5; d_gene: TRBD1; CDR3aa: ASSQGGQGDQPQH
v_gene: TRBV7-2; len: 13; j_gene: TRBJ2-7; d_gene: -; CDR3aa: ASSLVSGAFYEQY
v_gene: TRBV7-9; len: 14; j_gene: TRBJ2-3; d_gene: -; CDR3aa: ASSLRDAPDADTQY
v_gene: TRBV5-1; len: 11; j_gene: TRBJ2-5; d_gene: -; CDR3aa: ASSLTGIETQY
v_gene: TRBV9; len: 12; j_gene: TRBJ1-2; d_gene: -; CDR3aa: ASKGLRGVGGYT
v_gene: TRBV6-6; len: 13; j_gene: TRBJ2-1; d_gene: -; CDR3aa: ASSYRQPALDEQF
v_gene: TRBV12-3/TRBV12-4; len: 12; j_gene: TRBJ1-6; d_gene: -; CDR3aa: ASSYISHNSPLH
v_gene: TRBV11-2; len: 16; j_gene: TRBJ2-5; d_gene: TRBD2; CDR3aa: ASSLDSVLAGPQETQY
v_gene: TRBV29-1; len: 10; j_gene: TRBJ1-2; d_gene: TRBD1; CDR3aa: SVGTGAEGYT
v_gene: TRBV20-1; len: 11; j_gene: TRBJ2-7; d_gene: TRBD2; CDR3aa: SASETSAYEQY
v_gene: TRBV3-1; len: 13; j_gene: TRBJ2-4; d_gene: -; CDR3aa: ASSMDVLAKNIQY
v_gene: TRBV6-2/TRBV6-3; len: 12; j_gene: TRBJ2-7; d_gene: TRBD1; CDR3aa: ASSYAGTGYEQY
v_gene: TRBV5-1; len: 11; j_gene: TRBJ1-3; d_gene: TRBD1; CDR3aa: ASSGQGYGTIY
v_gene: TRBV7-2; len: 13; j_gene: TRBJ2-2; d_gene: -; CDR3aa: ASSLRLANTGELF
v_gene: TRBV10-3; len: 11; j_gene: TRBJ2-7; d_gene: TRBD1; CDR3aa: AIGQGNTYEQY
v_gene: TRBV6-6; len: 14; j_gene: TRBJ2-1; d_gene: TRBD2; CDR3aa: ASSLAGWSSYNEQF
v_gene: TRBV7-3; len: 17; j_gene: TRBJ2-1; d_gene: -; CDR3aa: ASSSRGQRSGDYYNEQF
v_gene: TRBV20-1; len: 12; j_gene: TRBJ1-2; d_gene: -; CDR3aa: SAPGTPGSYGYT
v_gene: TRBV6-1; len: 15; j_gene: TRBJ1-5; d_gene: TRBD1; CDR3aa: ATLPRTGAYSNQPQH
v_gene: TRBV5-1; len: 13; j_gene: TRBJ1-2; d_gene: -; CDR3aa: ASSSDLADNYGYT
v_gene: TRBV7-7; len: 11; j_gene: TRBJ2-5; d_gene: -; CDR3aa: ASSFQTGETQY
v_gene: TRBV20-1; len: 14; j_gene: TRBJ2-1; d_gene: -; CDR3aa: SARDAGQVFYNEQF
v_gene: TRBV28; len: 11; j_gene: TRBJ1-5; d_gene: TRBD1; CDR3aa: ASRRDRVQPQH
v_gene: TRBV4-2; len: 11; j_gene: -; d_gene: -; CDR3aa: ASSQDLVDEQY
v_gene: TRBV29-1; len: 11; j_gene: TRBJ1-4; d_gene: -; CDR3aa: SVAETVNEKLF
v_gene: TRBV3-1; len: 13; j_gene: TRBJ2-3; d_gene: -; CDR3aa: AGSPQGQGTDTQY
v_gene: TRBV5-1; len: 14; j_gene: TRBJ1-1; d_gene: TRBD1; CDR3aa: ASSPDPRQGGTEAF
v_gene: TRBV29-1; len: 13; j_gene: TRBJ1-1; d_gene: TRBD1; CDR3aa: SVKDKGGANTEAF
v_gene: TRBV29-1; len: 12; j_gene: TRBJ1-2; d_gene: TRBD1; CDR3aa: SVMTGGIVDGYT
v_gene: TRBV10-3; len: 11; j_gene: TRBJ2-5; d_gene: -; CDR3aa: AISRDLEETQY
v_gene: TRBV4-2; len: 14; j_gene: TRBJ1-5; d_gene: -; CDR3aa: ASSQDLDGYNQPQH
v_gene: TRBV20-1; len: 12; j_gene: TRBJ1-5; d_gene: -; CDR3aa: SAVTNRVGQPQH
v_gene: TRBV20-1; len: 11; j_gene: TRBJ1-5; d_gene: -; CDR3aa: SARGQKNQPQH
v_gene: TRBV7-6; len: 15; j_gene: TRBJ2-3; d_gene: -; CDR3aa: ASSLARVLRGPDTQY
v_gene: TRBV19; len: 13; j_gene: TRBJ2-5; d_gene: TRBD1; CDR3aa: ASRRFDRVGETQY